This T cell receptor beta chain was found in a study of neurological immune-mediated disorders. The cDNA was produced through 5'RACE with 10-nucleotide random UMIs. The yield of each sequencing run was over 160 million TCR-beta sequences from 15-18 subjects. MiXCR, run by TCRdb on the 5' RACE reads, gives a single entry per CDR3 protein. This table holds about 120,000 distinct CDR3 sequences, roughly 3.2% found once. The CDR3 is made up of 14 amino acids. Germline-derived CDR1 and CDR2 are SGHRS and YFSETQ. V dropped 1 base and J dropped 5 bases, with 12 bases sitting between them. This clonotype came up many times.

Source material: PBMCs. J is TRBJ2-5 and V is TRBV5-1; possible D gene TRBD1, 5 bases. This TCR derives from a woman between 25 and 40 years old with multiple sclerosis. CDR3 nucleotide sequence: TGCGCCAGCAGCTTGTTCCAGGGCCGGGAGACCCAGTACTTC. This codes for CASSLFQGRETQYF. The full variable domain, rest sourced from reference TRBV5-1 and TRBJ2-5, is KAGVTQTPRYLIKTRGQQVTLSCSPISGHRSVSWYQQTPGQGLQFLFEYFSETQRNKGNFPGRFSGRQFSNSRSEMNVSTLELGDSALYLCASSLFQGRETQYFGPGTRLLVL.